Following are 26 T cell receptor beta chains from one sample sequenced in a study of T cell changes during pregnancy in multiple sclerosis. Sequenced by immunoSEQ multiplex PCR; TCRdb stores in-frame clones only, minus some. The sample carries tens of thousands of clones, under 95% recorded once. The sequencing used CD4+ T cells from peripheral blood mononuclear cells, collected in the second trimester of pregnancy. Receptor source: a female donor with multiple sclerosis, enrolled in a pregnancy study.

The chain couples TRBV30 to TRBJ2-7; a possible D gene is TRBD2 (6 bases). This CDR3 spans 14 amino acids. Germline values: CDR1 GTSNPN, CDR2 SVGIG (reference sequence). The germline V and J ends were trimmed by 3 bases and 1 base, with 13 bases remaining between them. CDR3 in DNA: TGTGCCTGGAGAAGCGGGCGGACTTCCTACGAGCAGTACTTC. It specifies CAWRSGRTSYEQYF.

This chain uses TRBV5-1 with TRBJ2-2, with 10 bases matching TRBD2. The CDR3 sequence is 15 residues long. J was trimmed by 4 bases and V by 5 bases; bases with no gene match: 5. Germline values: CDR1 SGHRS, CDR2 YFSETQ. The CDR3 DNA reads as TGCGCCAGCAGTTATGGGACTAGCGTCACCGGGGAGCTGTTTTTT. Amino acids: CASSYGTSVTGELFF.

This clone is a singleton in its sample. J is TRBJ1-4 and V is TRBV11-2; 7 bases fit TRBD1. The CDR3 length is 14 residues. With 5 bases clipped from V and 12 bases from J, the junction kept 12 bases outside the gene matches. Germline V gives CDR1 SGHAT, CDR2 FQNNGV. Written as DNA, the CDR3 is TGTGCCAGCAGCCCCCGGACAGGTCCTAGTGAACTGTTTTTT. This gives the protein CASSPRTGPSELFF.

The V call is TRBV19, the J call TRBJ2-3; 8 positions match TRBD2. The germline CDR1 and CDR2 sequences are LNHDA and SQIVND (reference sequence). The CDR3 is 16 amino acids. Trimming took 1 base from V and 2 from J; bases not matched to a gene: 5. CDR3 sequence (DNA): TGTGCCAGTAGTATAGGCGAGCGGGGGCCCACAGATACGCAGTATTTT. It codes for CASSIGERGPTDTQYF.

The chain is built from TRBV28 and TRBJ2-3, with D possibly TRBD2 on 7 matching bases. The germline CDR1 and CDR2 sequences are MDHEN and SYDVKM. Trimming removed 5 bases at V and 6 bases at J, with 18 bases between. The CDR3 contains 15 residues. CDR3 amino acids: CASSPREGGGDTQYF. CDR3 coding DNA: TGTGCCAGCAGTCCCAGAGAGGGGGGGGGCGATACGCAGTATTTT.

CDR3 DNA sequence: TGTGCCAGCAGTGAAGGGGACAGGTTTATCCCCTATCAGCCCCAGCATTTT. It yields the protein CASSEGDRFIPYQPQHF. The chain employs TRBV6-1 and TRBJ1-5; TRBD1 aligns across 8 bases. The CDR3 consists of 17 residues. V trimming: 1 base; J trimming: 5 bases; junction bases outside the gene matches: 10. Looked up from germline, CDR1 is MNHNS and CDR2 is SASEGT.

This sequence joins TRBV5-4 and TRBJ2-2; 7 bases match TRBD2. The V gene end was trimmed by 2 bases and the J gene end by 4 bases; junction bases not matched to a gene: 5. This CDR3 comprises 15 residues. Looked up from germline, CDR1 is SGHNT and CDR2 is YYREEE (reference sequence). CDR3 bases: TGTGCCAGCAGCTTCCCTAGCGGACCCACCGGGGAGCTGTTTTTT. Its translation: CASSFPSGPTGELFF.

The chain recombines TRBV7-7 with TRBJ2-5; 7 bases are shared with TRBD2. The trim removed 5 bases at V and 2 bases at J, leaving 5 bases unmatched. The CDR3 spans 14 residues. The germline V gene encodes CDR1 SSHAT and CDR2 FNYEAQ (reference sequence). CDR3 protein: CASSPTSFQETQYF. For the CDR3, the DNA is TGTGCCAGCAGCCCGACTAGCTTTCAAGAGACCCAGTACTTC.

The chain is built from TRBV28 and TRBJ1-3; D is ambiguous. Germline CDR1 MDHEN, CDR2 SYDVKM. V dropped 6 bases and J dropped 3 bases, with 6 bases sitting between them. The CDR3 is made up of 12 amino acids. The CDR3 bases are TGTGCCAGCAGGGCAGGTGGAAACACCATATATTTT. Encoded protein: CASRAGGNTIYF.

V usage is TRBV5-1 and J usage is TRBJ2-7; 9 bases agree with TRBD2. In germline, CDR1 is SGHRS, CDR2 YFSETQ. J was trimmed by 1 base and V by 5 bases; bases with no gene match: 7. This CDR3 is 15 amino acids long. The CDR3, as DNA: TGCGCCAGCAGGTTAGCGGGAGTAAGGTCCTACGAGCAGTACTTC. Its translation is CASRLAGVRSYEQYF.

The V call is TRBV28, the J call TRBJ1-2; unclear D gene. The CDR3 is 16 residues long. Trimming cost V 8 bases and J 0 bases, with 19 bases left between them. Per germline, CDR1 MDHEN and CDR2 SYDVKM. The CDR3 DNA reads TGTGCCAGCCTGACCGGACCGGGATGGGCTAACTATGGCTACACCTTC. Protein: CASLTGPGWANYGYTF.

This clone occurred once. V is TRBV15 and J is TRBJ1-5; D unresolved. Trimming shortened V by 0 bases and J by 0 bases, and 12 bases separated the two germline ends. Germline loops: CDR1 LNHNV, CDR2 YYDKDF (reference sequence). The CDR3 is made up of 17 amino acids. The CDR3 sequence is CATSRDRSGYSNQPQHF. In DNA, the CDR3 is TGTGCCACCAGCAGAGATCGGTCGGGATATAGCAATCAGCCCCAGCATTTT.

The rearrangement uses TRBV7-9 and TRBJ1-1, with 8 bases that match TRBD1. From germline, CDR1 is SEHNR and CDR2 FQNEAQ (reference sequence). The trim removed 5 bases at V and 5 bases at J, leaving 7 bases unmatched. The CDR3 is made up of 14 amino acids. The CDR3 is CASSLQGASTEAFF. CDR3 sequence (DNA): TGTGCCAGCAGCCTTCAGGGGGCAAGTACTGAAGCTTTCTTT.

This chain connects TRBV2 to TRBJ2-1; 7 bases map to TRBD1. Germline values: CDR1 SNHLY, CDR2 FYNNEI. CDR3 length: 14 amino acids. V lost 7 bases and J lost 4; bases outside the gene matches: 7. The CDR3 bases are TGTGCCAGCAATCAGGACAGGACTTACAATGAGCAGTTCTTC. Its translation: CASNQDRTYNEQFF.

This chain uses TRBV6-6 with TRBJ1-2, with 12 bases fitting TRBD1. Germline values: CDR1 MNHNY, CDR2 SVGAGI (reference sequence). The trim removed 2 bases at V and 6 bases at J, leaving 7 bases unmatched. CDR3 length equals 16 residues. The DNA for the CDR3 is TGTGCCAGCAGTTACAGCCGGGACAGGGGGCTCCATGGCTACACCTTC. Translated, it gives CASSYSRDRGLHGYTF.

The rearrangement links TRBV19 to TRBJ1-5, with unresolved D. CDR3 length equals 12 residues. From germline, CDR1 is LNHDA and CDR2 SQIVND (reference sequence). Trimming pared 3 bases from V and 10 bases from J, leaving 10 bases between. The DNA for the CDR3 is TGTGCCAGTAGTATTCAGGAAAAACCCCAGCATTTT. This translates into CASSIQEKPQHF. The whole variable domain, remainder taken from reference TRBV19 and TRBJ1-5, is DGGITQSPKYLFRKEGQNVTLSCEQNLNHDAMYWYRQDPGQGLRLIYYSQIVNDFQKGDIAEGYSVSREKKESFPLTVTSAQKNPTAFYLCASSIQEKPQHFGDGTRLSIL.

In its sample, this clone was seen once. The CDR3 is CASRRDRLTSGGRETQYF. The CDR3 region has the DNA TGTGCCAGCAGAAGGGACAGGCTGACTAGCGGGGGGAGGGAGACCCAGTACTTC. The rearrangement uses TRBV2 and TRBJ2-5, with 13 bases aligning to TRBD2. The V segment lost 6 bases and the J segment 5 bases; nucleotides outside the gene matches: 15. This CDR3 spans 18 amino acids. CDR1 SNHLY and CDR2 FYNNEI come from the germline V gene.

J is TRBJ2-3 and V is TRBV2, with TRBD2 matching 15 bases. Germline V gene lookup returns CDR1 SNHLY and CDR2 FYNNEI. The CDR3 length is 17 residues. J was trimmed by 1 base and V by 7 bases; bases with no gene match: 6. The CDR3 spells CASIGLAGGLGTDTQYF. CDR3 nucleotides: TGTGCCAGCATTGGACTAGCGGGGGGGCTTGGCACAGATACGCAGTATTTT.

The chain recombines TRBV5-5 with TRBJ2-5; 11 nucleotides align to TRBD1. Unmatched junction bases numbered 7, after V lost 10 bases and J lost 2 bases. CDR1 is SGHKS and CDR2 is YYEKEE in the germline V gene (reference sequence). This CDR3 is 14 amino acids long. The CDR3 DNA is TGTGCCGGGGGTCGGGACAGGGGGCAAGAGACCCAGTACTTC. Translated, it gives CAGGRDRGQETQYF.

This clone was counted a single time. The chain recombines TRBV15 with TRBJ2-1, with 9 positions matching TRBD2. Germline lookup yields CDR1 LNHNV and CDR2 YYDKDF (reference sequence). Losses at the gene ends were 3 bases for V and 5 bases for J; bases not matched to a gene: 8. The CDR3 runs to 16 residues. The CDR3 region is CATSRSIAGENNEQFF. As DNA, the CDR3 is TGTGCCACCAGCAGGAGTATAGCGGGGGAAAACAATGAGCAGTTCTTC.

This sequence joins TRBV11-3 and TRBJ2-5, with a weak D call TRBD2 (5 bases). Germline CDR1 reads SGHNT; CDR2 reads YENEEA. The CDR3 sequence is 12 residues long. V was clipped by 2 bases and J by 7 bases, with 8 bases between them. In DNA, the CDR3 is TGTGCCAGCAGCTTACGGGGTGGGACCCAGTACTTC. It encodes CASSLRGGTQYF. The full variable domain, with the rest looked up from reference TRBV11-3 and TRBJ2-5, is EAGVVQSPRYKIIEKKQPVAFWCNPISGHNTLYWYLQNLGQGPELLIRYENEEAVDDSQLPKDRFSAERLKGVDSTLKIQPAELGDSAVYLCASSLRGGTQYFGPGTRLLVL.

This rearrangement joins TRBV10-2 to TRBJ2-2; D gene unclear. CDR3 length: 14 residues. The V end was cut by 0 bases, the J end by 5 bases, with 7 bases between. The germline V gene has CDR1 WSHSY and CDR2 SAAADI. The CDR3 spells CASSESTGTGELFF. The CDR3 DNA reads as TGCGCCAGCAGTGAGTCGACGGGTACCGGGGAGCTGTTTTTT.

This chain joins TRBV27 and TRBJ1-1, with 7 bases matching TRBD1. The CDR3 has 16 amino acids. Germline V gene sequence: CDR1 MNHEY, CDR2 SMNVEV (reference sequence). With V trimmed by 4 bases and J by 4 bases, 12 bases remained unmatched. The DNA for the CDR3 is TGTGCCAGCAGTTCTTCCCGACAGGGCTATGGCACTGAAGCTTTCTTT. Residues: CASSSSRQGYGTEAFF.

J is TRBJ2-3 and V is TRBV19; D is possibly TRBD1 (6 bases). Between the trimmed V and J ends, which lost 10 bases and 5 bases, there was a span of 16 bases. This CDR3 contains 13 residues. Germline-derived CDR1 and CDR2 are LNHDA and SQIVND (reference sequence). This CDR3 is CATKTRTEDTQYF. The CDR3 DNA reads as TGTGCCACCAAAACCCGGACAGAAGATACGCAGTATTTT.

The gene calls are TRBV18 and TRBJ1-1; TRBD1 might be the D (6 bases). The germline CDR1 and CDR2 sequences are KGHSH and LQKENI. There are 15 residues in the CDR3. V was clipped by 6 bases and J by 3 bases, with 17 bases between them. CDR3 sequence (DNA): TGTGCCAGCTCCGTCGTGGGGGCACGGGACACTGAAGCTTTCTTT. As protein: CASSVVGARDTEAFF.

The rearrangement joins TRBV18 to TRBJ1-1, with D tentatively TRBD1 (5 bases). Germline values: CDR1 KGHSH, CDR2 LQKENI. Trimming took 3 bases from V and 11 from J, leaving 22 bases between them. CDR3 size: 15 residues. Here the CDR3 DNA reads TGTGCCAGCTCACCGTCCGCCGCGGAGGGGAGGATCGCTTTCTTT. This translates into CASSPSAAEGRIAFF.